A single sample is the source of the 15 T cell receptor beta chains below, sequenced in a study of cytomegalovirus exposure and HLA in healthy donors. PCR employed 60 Vbeta and 13 Jbeta primers. Assay used: immunoSEQ multiplex PCR; TCRdb lists only in-frame clones, some missing. The sample contains under 200,000 clones, roughly 72% of which appear only once. Sequenced: PBMCs. The receptor set was obtained from a man aged 25-40 years in good health and CMV-seronegative.

The gene calls are TRBV27 and TRBJ2-5, with TRBD1 identical over 7 bases. The CDR3 sequence is 18 residues long. The germline V gene has CDR1 MNHEY and CDR2 SMNVEV (reference sequence). The junction had 21 bases not matched to a gene; V was cut back by 7 bases and J by 4 bases. The CDR3 protein is CASTPGTDSLSLGETQYF. The CDR3 region has the DNA TGTGCCAGCACCCCCGGGACAGATAGTCTAAGCTTGGGAGAGACCCAGTACTTC.

V and J are TRBV5-4 and TRBJ2-5, with 11 nucleotides matching TRBD2. CDR1 is SGHNT, CDR2 YYREEE, per germline (reference sequence). Trimming removed 4 bases from V and 4 bases from J; junction bases left unmatched: 0. The CDR3 consists of 13 residues. CDR3 DNA sequence: TGTGCCAGCAGCACTAGCGGGAGAGAGACCCAGTACTTC. It encodes CASSTSGRETQYF.

The chain carries TRBV29-1 and TRBJ2-3, with TRBD1 identical over 11 bases. The germline V gene encodes CDR1 SQVTM and CDR2 ANQGSEA. CDR3 length: 14 amino acids. The trim removed 8 bases at V and 4 bases at J, leaving 8 bases unmatched. The CDR3 loop reads CSYRDRGSADTQYF. The CDR3 nucleotides are TGCAGCTACCGGGACAGGGGGTCGGCAGATACGCAGTATTTT.

The rearrangement uses TRBV7-9 and TRBJ2-7, with D maybe TRBD1 (6 bases). The germline V gene has CDR1 SEHNR and CDR2 FQNEAQ (reference sequence). This CDR3 has 14 residues. Deletions cut 1 base from V and 2 bases from J, with 9 bases between. The CDR3 loop is CASSLDGDTYEQYF. The CDR3 coding sequence is TGTGCCAGCAGCTTAGACGGGGACACCTACGAGCAGTACTTC.

The chain employs TRBV9 and TRBJ1-2; 8 nucleotides agree with TRBD1. Germline values: CDR1 SGDLS, CDR2 YYNGEE. Losses at the gene ends were 2 bases for V and 6 bases for J; bases not matched to a gene: 6. This CDR3 spans 14 amino acids. The DNA for the CDR3 is TGTGCCAGCAGCGTCCTCGGACAGGGTGATGGCTACACCTTC. Translated, it gives CASSVLGQGDGYTF.

The CDR3 nucleotides read TGTGCCAGCAGTGACGTAGCGGGAGGCTACGAGCAGTACTTC. It is translated as CASSDVAGGYEQYF. The chain has TRBV6-4 and TRBJ2-7; 10 bases match TRBD2. This CDR3 has 14 residues. Germline assignment: CDR1 MRHNA and CDR2 SNTAGT. The junction had 1 base not matched to a gene; V was cut back by 2 bases and J by 3 bases.

CDR3 bases: TGTGCCAGCAGCTACGGGACAACTCAGCCCCAGCATTTT. This sequence encodes CASSYGTTQPQHF. V is TRBV28 and J is TRBJ1-5; tentatively, D is TRBD1 (6 bases). Germline CDR1 MDHEN, CDR2 SYDVKM. The CDR3 extends over 13 amino acids. Trimming took off 6 bases at V and 6 bases at J, with 12 bases between the two ends.

This sequence joins TRBV28 and TRBJ1-4; no definite D call. V was cut by 6 bases and J by 7 bases, with 15 bases left in between. Germline assignment: CDR1 MDHEN and CDR2 SYDVKM. The CDR3 covers 14 residues. CDR3 loop: CASRTPRGGEKLFF. CDR3 coding DNA: TGTGCCAGCAGGACCCCCCGGGGTGGTGAAAAACTGTTTTTT.

There are a few counts of this clone. The J gene is TRBJ2-3, the V gene TRBV28; 7 nucleotides line up with TRBD2. CDR3 size: 16 residues. Germline lookup yields CDR1 MDHEN and CDR2 SYDVKM. Trimming cost V 2 bases and J 0 bases; bases outside gene matches: 5. CDR3 nucleotide sequence: TGTGCCAGCAGTTTAACGCTAGCGGATAGCACAGATACGCAGTATTTT. It codes for CASSLTLADSTDTQYF.

In this sample, this clone turned up a few times. The chain joins TRBV15 to TRBJ1-1, with a tentative D call TRBD1 (5 bases). The germline gives CDR1 LNHNV, CDR2 YYDKDF (reference sequence). CDR3 size: 16 residues. The V and J ends lost 0 bases and 3 bases respectively, with 14 bases between them. This chain's CDR3 is CATSRDAGFLDTEAFF. The CDR3 coding sequence is TGTGCCACCAGCAGAGACGCAGGGTTTTTGGACACTGAAGCTTTCTTT.

This clone was counted a few times. V usage is TRBV6-1 and J usage is TRBJ1-1; D is possibly TRBD1 (6 bases). V lost 4 bases to trimming and J lost 4 bases, with 13 bases between them. The CDR3 covers 14 residues. Looked up from germline, CDR1 is MNHNS and CDR2 is SASEGT. CDR3: CASSVQGPLTEAFF. Here the CDR3 DNA reads TGTGCCAGCAGTGTACAGGGACCTCTCACTGAAGCTTTCTTT.

The sample holds a few counts of this clone. The chain employs TRBV10-2 and TRBJ2-3; D uncertain. V lost 3 bases and J 3 bases, leaving 10 bases between the germline ends. CDR1 is WSHSY, CDR2 SAAADI, per germline. The CDR3 is 14 residues long. DNA for the CDR3: TGCGCCAGCAGTGAACAGATTTGGACAGATACGCAGTATTTT. This gives the protein CASSEQIWTDTQYF.

V and J are TRBV10-1 and TRBJ1-3; D unclear. CDR3 length: 14 amino acids. V lost 0 bases and J lost 4, with 7 bases in between. In germline, CDR1 is WNHNN, CDR2 SYGVQD (reference sequence). DNA for the CDR3: TGCGCCAGCAGTGAGTCAGGACTGGGAAACACCATATATTTT. Translation gives CASSESGLGNTIYF.

The chain has TRBV5-1 and TRBJ2-5; 13 nucleotides match TRBD2. CDR3 length: 18 residues. Per the germline V gene, CDR1 is SGHRS and CDR2 is YFSETQ. V lost 3 bases to trimming and J lost 7 bases; unmatched junction nucleotides: 15. The CDR3: CASSSTGLAGDKRGTQYF. The CDR3 nucleotides are TGCGCCAGCAGCTCCACCGGACTAGCGGGGGATAAGAGAGGGACCCAGTACTTC.

Only one count was recorded for this clone. This chain uses TRBV6-5 with TRBJ2-5; D is undetermined. The CDR3 is 11 residues long. Trimming pared 6 bases from V and 5 bases from J, leaving 7 bases between. Germline assignment: CDR1 MNHEY and CDR2 SVGAGI. CDR3 coding DNA: TGTGCCAGCAGAGCGAGGGAGACCCAGTACTTC. Translating gives CASRARETQYF.